This entry is about one T cell receptor (beta chain). As yet, its antigen is unknown. CDR1 is MNHNS and CDR2 is SASEGT in the germline V gene. V lost 0 bases, J lost 5 bases, and 11 bases lay in between. CDR3 length equals 14 residues. TCRdb's table, derived via immunoSEQ multiplex PCR, lists solely in-frame clones and lacks some. The sample comprises about 17,000 clones, 79% of which are singletons, and approximately 10% rests with the top ten. This specimen comes from a study of CD4 T cells in relation to SARS-CoV-2 and coronaviruses. On the study more broadly: After 10 days of antigen culture, PBMC TCR beta CDR3s were sequenced. Negative control cultures got HIV-1 Nef peptides or no peptide. The study, taken as a whole, reports: Monoreactive clones expanded significantly more to SARS-CoV-2 than crossreactive clones did.

Before the COVID-19 pandemic, during about 2011-2019, CD4+ T cells were taken from unexposed donors. Isolation of CD4+ T cells took place after around eleven days in culture. As cell numbers allowed, unexposed-donor CD4+ T cells faced SARS-CoV-2 S/N and four cold-coronavirus spikes. The sequence derives from a human donor in good health. Material: CD4+ T cells from PBMCs, cultured in vitro. V is TRBV6-1 and J is TRBJ2-7; D unclear. The DNA of the CDR3 is TGTGCCAGCAGTGAAGCGGGCCCACCCGACGAGCAGTACTTC. Translation: CASSEAGPPDEQYF.